This T cell receptor beta chain stems from a study of shared clonotypes between healthy human individuals. This CDR3 contains 14 residues. Per germline, CDR1 MNHEY and CDR2 SMNVEV (reference sequence). Trimming removed 2 bases from V and 11 bases from J, with 15 bases in between. The method was immunoSEQ multiplex PCR; TCRdb's version includes in-frame clones alone and lacks a portion of them. The sample holds 850,000 to 1,200,000 clones; around 76% are singletons and the top ten take 1.4% to 1.5%. The chain recombines TRBV27 with TRBJ1-4; possibly TRBD1 for D (5 bases). Sample: memory CD4+ T cells sorted from blood. Subset meaning: CD45RA-negative fraction. The source is a man between 18 and 29 years old in good health. The DNA for the CDR3 is TGTGCCAGCAGTTTAAGGTTGGGGGTGGGGAAACTGTTTTTT. The encoded protein is CASSLRLGVGKLFF.